The present T cell receptor (beta chain) was sequenced within a study of blood T cell repertoires in COVID-19. Whole-study context: Researchers got acute and convalescent COVID-19 samples from the United States, Italy and Spain. In each case, the material was cDNA or gDNA derived from T cells, B-cell-depleted T cells, or PBMCs.

Per the study methods: Amplifying reference gene primers gave estimates of nucleated cell counts. TCRdb's copy holds only in-frame clones and misses some; the assay was immunoSEQ multiplex PCR. That table gives V, J and clone size, and the DNA gave D and trimming. The repertoire includes a few hundred thousand clones, approximately 82% of them detected once, and approximately 1.8% sits in the top ten. The CDR3 has 13 amino acids. CDR1 and CDR2 (germline): SNHLY, FYNNEI. J lost 4 bases, V lost 8 bases, and 2 bases had no gene match. The chain recombines TRBV2 with TRBJ2-3; 11 nucleotides agree with TRBD1. Sequencing was done on a sample of peripheral blood. The sequence was obtained from a man aged 30-40 years who had recovered from COVID-19. The CDR3 nucleotides are TGTGCCAGCCGGACAGGGGGCTCAGATACGCAGTATTTT. It specifies CASRTGGSDTQYF.